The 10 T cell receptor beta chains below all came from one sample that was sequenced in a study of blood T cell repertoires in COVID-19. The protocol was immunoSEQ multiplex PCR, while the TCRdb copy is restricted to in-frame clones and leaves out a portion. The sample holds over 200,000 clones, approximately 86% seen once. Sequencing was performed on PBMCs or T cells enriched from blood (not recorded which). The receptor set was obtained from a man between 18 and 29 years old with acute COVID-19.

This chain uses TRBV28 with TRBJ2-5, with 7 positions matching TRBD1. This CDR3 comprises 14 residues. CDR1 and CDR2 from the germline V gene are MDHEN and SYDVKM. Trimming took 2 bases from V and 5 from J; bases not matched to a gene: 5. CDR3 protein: CASSLPTGVETQYF. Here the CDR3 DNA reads TGTGCCAGCAGTTTACCCACAGGGGTCGAGACCCAGTACTTC.

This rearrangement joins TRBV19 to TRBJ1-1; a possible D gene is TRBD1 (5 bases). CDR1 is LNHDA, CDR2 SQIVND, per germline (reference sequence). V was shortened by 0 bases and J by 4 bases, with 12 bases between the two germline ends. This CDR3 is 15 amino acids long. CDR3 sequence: CASSIEAVGGTEAFF. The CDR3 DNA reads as TGTGCCAGTAGTATAGAAGCGGTGGGGGGCACTGAAGCTTTCTTT.

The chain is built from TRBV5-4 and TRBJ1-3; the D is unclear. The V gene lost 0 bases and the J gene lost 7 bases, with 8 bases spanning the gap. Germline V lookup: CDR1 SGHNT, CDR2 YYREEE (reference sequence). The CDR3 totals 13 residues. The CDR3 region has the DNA TGTGCCAGCAGCTTGGCTTCTCGGAACACCATATATTTT. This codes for CASSLASRNTIYF.

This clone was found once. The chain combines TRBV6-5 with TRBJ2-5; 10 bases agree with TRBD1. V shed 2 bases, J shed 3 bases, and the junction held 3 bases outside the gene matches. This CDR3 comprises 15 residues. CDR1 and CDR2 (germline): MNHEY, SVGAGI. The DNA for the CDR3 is TGTGCCAGCAGTTACGGGACAGGGGAGGAAGAGACCCAGTACTTC. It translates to CASSYGTGEEETQYF.

The CDR3 loop is CASSYSDGGYTEAFF. In DNA form, the CDR3 reads TGTGCCAGCAGTTACTCGGATGGGGGGTATACTGAAGCTTTCTTT. The V and J genes are TRBV6-5 and TRBJ1-1; weak D call: TRBD1 (5 bases). V gave up 0 bases and J gave up 5 bases, with 13 bases separating them. From germline, CDR1 is MNHEY and CDR2 SVGAGI. The CDR3 is 15 residues long.

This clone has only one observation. CDR3 region: CASRTSSGDTQYF. For the CDR3, the DNA is TGTGCCAGCCGTACGTCGTCGGGGGATACGCAGTATTTT. This chain connects TRBV5-4 to TRBJ2-3, with TRBD2 as a possible D gene (5 bases). Deletions cut 7 bases from V and 6 bases from J, with 15 bases between. Per germline, CDR1 SGHNT and CDR2 YYREEE (reference sequence). There are 13 residues in the CDR3.

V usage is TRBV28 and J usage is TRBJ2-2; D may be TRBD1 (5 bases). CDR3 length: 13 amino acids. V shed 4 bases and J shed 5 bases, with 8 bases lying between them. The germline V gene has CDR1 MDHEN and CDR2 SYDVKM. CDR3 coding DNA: TGTGCCAGCAGTTCGACAGCAACCGGGGAGCTGTTTTTT. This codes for CASSSTATGELFF.

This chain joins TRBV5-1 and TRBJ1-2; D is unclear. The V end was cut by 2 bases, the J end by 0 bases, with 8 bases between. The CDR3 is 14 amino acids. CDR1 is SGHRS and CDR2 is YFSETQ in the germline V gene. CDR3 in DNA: TGCGCCAGCAGCTTTACCGGAGCTAACTATGGCTACACCTTC. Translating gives CASSFTGANYGYTF.

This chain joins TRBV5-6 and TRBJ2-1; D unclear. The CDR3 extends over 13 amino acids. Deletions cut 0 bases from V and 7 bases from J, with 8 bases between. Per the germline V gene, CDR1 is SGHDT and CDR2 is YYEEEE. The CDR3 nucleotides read TGTGCCAGCAGCTTGGTTCTAGAAAATGAGCAGTTCTTC. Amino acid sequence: CASSLVLENEQFF.

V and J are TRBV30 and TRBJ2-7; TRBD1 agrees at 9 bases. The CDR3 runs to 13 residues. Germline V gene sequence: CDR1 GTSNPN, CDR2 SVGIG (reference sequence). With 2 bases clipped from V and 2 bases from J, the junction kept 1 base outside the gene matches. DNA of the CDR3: TGTGCCTGGAGTACAGGGGGCCCCTACGAGCAGTACTTC. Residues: CAWSTGGPYEQYF.